This T cell receptor (beta chain) emerged from a study of blood T cell repertoires in COVID-19. The wider study: The United States, Italy and Spain were the sources of the acute and convalescent COVID-19 samples. Sample material is recorded as cDNA or gDNA derived from T cells, B-cell-depleted T cells, or PBMCs.

As handled by the study authors: Amplifying reference gene primers gave estimates of nucleated cell counts. The data were produced by immunoSEQ multiplex PCR, yet TCRdb's version contains in-frame clones alone and is incomplete. D and trimming were read from the DNA, whereas the V and J calls and clone size are those reported in that table. Of about 190,000 clones in the sample, 80% to 90% were seen once. The V segment lost 3 bases and the J segment 8 bases; nucleotides outside the gene matches: 11. CDR1 and CDR2 (germline): LGHDT, YNNKEL (reference sequence). The CDR3 covers 17 residues. This sequence was found in a woman aged 70-85 years with active or convalescent COVID-19. The sample was peripheral blood. The chain employs TRBV3-1 (or the pseudogene TRBV3-2) and TRBJ2-2; 11 bases are shared with TRBD2. CDR3 sequence reads: CASSQRGLAVGAGELFF. CDR3 DNA sequence: TGTGCCAGCAGCCAGCGGGGACTAGCGGTTGGAGCTGGGGAGCTGTTTTTT.